These T cell receptor beta chains were read from a single sample in a study of CD8 T cells in Susac syndrome. TCRdb re-derived calls from the immunoSEQ multiplex PCR reads in MiXCR, one entry per CDR3 protein. The sample has about 200,000 distinct CDR3 sequences, approximately 93% seen once; the top ten hold around 0.1%. The sequenced material came from CD4+ T cells from PBMCs. All receptors come from a human donor in good health. Both conserved end residues are part of each CDR3.

cdr3_length	v_call	j_call	cdr3_aa
15	TRBV29-1	TRBJ1-2	CTTSRGDVTHYGYTF
11	TRBV19	TRBJ2-1	CASSISDEQFF
14	TRBV29-1	TRBJ2-1	CSVRGLAGDNEQFF
13	TRBV7-2	TRBJ2-5	CASSPRVWETQYF
13	TRBV24-1	TRBJ1-5	CATSDRDSQPQHF
15	TRBV5-1	TRBJ2-5	CASSWRTGHQETQYF
16	TRBV20-1	TRBJ1-1	CSAREFLMRLNTEAFF
11	TRBV7-2	TRBJ2-1	CASLGGLREFF
14	TRBV20-1	TRBJ1-5	CSARVSGSGQPQHF
14	TRBV7-6	TRBJ2-2	CASSAQQGTGELFF
12	TRBV29-1	TRBJ1-5	CSVSRGEEPQHF
15	TRBV3-1	TRBJ2-3	CASSQRGGLTDTQYF
13	TRBV4-3	TRBJ1-1	CASSQVFAGEAFF
14	TRBV19	TRBJ1-5	CASIMGNSNQPQHF
15	TRBV20-1	TRBJ2-3	CSAQGPSGGVDTQYF
13	TRBV6-4	TRBJ2-1	CASSEQAMGEQFF
16	TRBV5-1	TRBJ2-6	CASSLEPAGGANVLTF
14	TRBV7-2	TRBJ2-7	CASSLTSGGYEQYF
19	TRBV29-1	TRBJ2-3	CSVENVRQRGGVGTDTQYF
15	TRBV6-5	TRBJ1-4	CASRSIGRANEKLFF
17	TRBV19	TRBJ2-6	CASLKDRFPSGANVLTF
16	TRBV9	TRBJ2-2	CASSVETSGATGELFF
10	TRBV29-1	TRBJ1-1	CSGGWDEAFF
13	TRBV7-9	TRBJ2-2	CASSRPEAGELFF
16	TRBV18	TRBJ2-3	CASSHQSGDRKDTQYF
14	TRBV7-3	TRBJ2-3	CASSTYGTTDTQYF
13	TRBV30	TRBJ2-7	CAWDRDRSYEQYF
13	TRBV18	TRBJ1-2	CASSPKRASGYTF
15	TRBV15	TRBJ1-4	CATSRDRGTNEKLFF
11	TRBV3-1	TRBJ2-1	CASSLPDEQFF
15	TRBV6-8	TRBJ1-4	CASTMGVSTNEKLFF
19	TRBV19	TRBJ2-3	CASSIVGLAGAKSADTQYF
14	TRBV5-6	TRBJ2-4	CASSLMAGGNIQYF
14	TRBV5-1	TRBJ1-1	CASSSNFQRNEAFF
16	TRBV7-7	TRBJ1-2	CASSLAGLNSNYGYTF
16	TRBV7-2	TRBJ1-6	CASSLARQGGNSPLHF
15	TRBV19	TRBJ1-1	CASSVDRGRDTEAFF
15	TRBV7-9	TRBJ1-6	CASSLALGYNSPLHF
14	TRBV11-2	TRBJ2-2	CATSGRTSTGELFF
12	TRBV7-8	TRBJ1-2	CASSLNTYGYTF
17	TRBV7-6	TRBJ2-1	CASSLSIGASSYNEQFF
15	TRBV5-1	TRBJ2-2	CASSSNSLNTGELFF
15	TRBV5-6	TRBJ1-2	CASSVHDRANYGYTF
16	TRBV6-5	TRBJ2-4	CASSYSDRAAKNIQYF
16	TRBV18	TRBJ2-3	CASSRQGAINTDTQYF
15	TRBV23-1	TRBJ2-2	CASSPEGGDTGELFF
16	TRBV4-1	TRBJ2-7	CASSSRPTSGGDEQYF
16	TRBV7-2	TRBJ1-2	CASSLGGIQGRYGYTF
15	TRBV27	TRBJ1-1	CASSSPGTGRTEAFF
14	TRBV7-3	TRBJ2-2	CASSPRGVTGELFF
13	TRBV20-1	TRBJ2-1	CSAPGGSYNEQFF
13	TRBV30	TRBJ2-5	CAWTGQGQETQYF
14	TRBV5-1	TRBJ1-3	CASRAGGSGNTIYF
17	TRBV7-3	TRBJ1-1	CASSLIPVGVMNTEAFF